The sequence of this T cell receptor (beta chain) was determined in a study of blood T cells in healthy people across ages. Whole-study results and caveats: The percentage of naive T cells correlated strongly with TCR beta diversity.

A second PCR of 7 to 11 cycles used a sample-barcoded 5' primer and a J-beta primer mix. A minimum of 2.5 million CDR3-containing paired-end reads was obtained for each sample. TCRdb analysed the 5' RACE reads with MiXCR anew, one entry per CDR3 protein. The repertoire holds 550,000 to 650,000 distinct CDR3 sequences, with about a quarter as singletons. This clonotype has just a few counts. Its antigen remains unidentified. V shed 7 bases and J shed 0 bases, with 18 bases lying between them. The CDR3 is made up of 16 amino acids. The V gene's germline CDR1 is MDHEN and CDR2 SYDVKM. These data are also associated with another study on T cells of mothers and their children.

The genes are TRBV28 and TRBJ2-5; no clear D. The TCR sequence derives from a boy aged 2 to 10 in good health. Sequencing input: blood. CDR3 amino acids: CASTPPVATYQETQYF. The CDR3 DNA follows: TGTGCCAGCACCCCCCCGGTCGCGACTTACCAAGAGACCCAGTACTTC.